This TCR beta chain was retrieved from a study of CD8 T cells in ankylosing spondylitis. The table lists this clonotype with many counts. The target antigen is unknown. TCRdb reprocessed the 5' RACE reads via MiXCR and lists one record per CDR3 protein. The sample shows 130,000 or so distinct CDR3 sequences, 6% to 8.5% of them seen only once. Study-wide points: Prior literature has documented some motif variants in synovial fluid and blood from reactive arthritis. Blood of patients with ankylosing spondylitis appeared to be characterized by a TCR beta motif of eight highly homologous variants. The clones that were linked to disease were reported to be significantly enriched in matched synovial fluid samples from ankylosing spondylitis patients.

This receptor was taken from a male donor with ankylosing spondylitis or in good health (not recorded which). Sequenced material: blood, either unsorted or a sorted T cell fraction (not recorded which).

CDR3 amino acids: CASSLQGDGYTF. The CDR3 DNA reads TGCGCCAGCAGCTTACAGGGGGACGGCTACACCTTC. The chain is built from TRBV5-1 and TRBJ1-2; 8 bases are a match to TRBD1. Germline V gene data show CDR1 as SGHRS and CDR2 as YFSETQ. The CDR3 runs to 12 residues. With 2 bases clipped from V and 8 bases from J, the junction kept 2 bases outside the gene matches.